One T cell receptor beta chain is described in this entry. Researchers ran the assay at a deep level. Original data processing: Without quality scores, immunoSEQ junctional reads could not be filtered like full-length reads. Produced via immunoSEQ multiplex PCR; TCRdb's table is partial and in-frame only. V and J calls and clone size come straight from that table; D and trimming were deduced from the DNA. The profile shows under 1 million clones, around 96% of them singletons. This entry is derived from a study of shared clonotypes between healthy human individuals. Selected positively for CCR7 and CD45RO-negative, naive CD8 cells excluded terminally differentiated effector memory CD45RA+ cells. All donors were healthy HIV-negative adults lacking recent acute infections or vaccinations. CDR1 and CDR2 from the germline V gene are SEHNR and FQNEAQ (reference sequence). The CDR3 extends over 14 amino acids. V dropped 7 bases and J dropped 5; count of bases not matched to a gene: 9.

The J gene is TRBJ2-5, the V gene TRBV7-9; 8 bases map to TRBD1. Sample: naive CD8+ T cells sorted from blood. This TCR was recovered from a man aged 30-40 years in good health. In nucleotides, the CDR3 is TGTGCCAGCACCGACCCAGGGGGCAGGGAGACCCAGTACTTC. Translated: CASTDPGGRETQYF.